These 26 T cell receptor beta chains share one sample of origin, sequenced in a study of T cell changes during pregnancy in multiple sclerosis. The method was immunoSEQ multiplex PCR; TCRdb's version includes in-frame clones alone and lacks a portion of them. The data contain 55,000 to 95,000 clones, roughly 92% of them singletons. The sequenced sample was peripheral blood, obtained in the second trimester of pregnancy. Every receptor here comes from a female donor in good health, enrolled as a control in a pregnancy study.

This chain connects TRBV10-3 to TRBJ2-1; 14 positions match TRBD2. The trim removed 8 bases at V and 8 bases at J, leaving 8 bases unmatched. The length of the CDR3 is 15 residues. Germline V gene lookup returns CDR1 ENHRY and CDR2 SYGVKD. The CDR3 is CAIRPTSGGVYEQFF. CDR3 sequence (DNA): TGTGCCATCCGACCGACTAGCGGGGGGGTATATGAGCAGTTCTTC.

The chain recombines TRBV4-2 with TRBJ2-1; 10 bases are a match to TRBD2. CDR1 is LGHNA and CDR2 is YNFKEQ in the germline V gene. The length of the CDR3 is 19 residues. The J segment lost 0 bases and the V segment lost 2 bases, leaving 10 bases of the junction unmatched. CDR3 in DNA: TGTGCCAGCAGCCAATACACCGGGACTAGCGACAGCTCCTACAATGAGCAGTTCTTC. Translation gives CASSQYTGTSDSSYNEQFF.

The chain couples TRBV5-1 to TRBJ2-2; 8 bases fit TRBD1. Germline values: CDR1 SGHRS, CDR2 YFSETQ. The CDR3 contains 15 residues. V was clipped by 4 bases and J by 1 base; unmatched bases: 3. The CDR3 coding sequence is TGCGCCAGCAGCCCTGGACAGGGGAACACCGGGGAGCTGTTTTTT. Encoded protein: CASSPGQGNTGELFF.

The chain has TRBV27 and TRBJ1-1; D uncertain. Trimming took 11 bases from V and 5 from J, leaving 18 bases between them. Germline values: CDR1 MNHEY, CDR2 SMNVEV (reference sequence). The CDR3 extends over 13 amino acids. The CDR3 loop is CAVRENLSTEAFF. CDR3 nucleotides: TGTGCCGTCCGCGAAAATTTGTCGACTGAAGCTTTCTTT.

This chain connects TRBV2 to TRBJ2-4, with 7 bases lining up with TRBD1. Trimming at V came to 9 bases and at J to 2 bases, leaving 7 bases not matched to a gene. The V gene's germline CDR1 is SNHLY and CDR2 FYNNEI. The CDR3 contains 14 residues. The DNA of the CDR3 is TGTGCCAGTAACACAGGGGTATCCAAAAACATTCAGTACTTC. It encodes CASNTGVSKNIQYF.

The CDR3 is CASSHPGMALHF. CDR3 in DNA: TGTGCCAGCAGCCACCCGGGGATGGCCCTCCACTTT. The chain links TRBV11-2 to TRBJ1-6, with D uncertain. The CDR3 is 12 amino acids. Germline CDR1 is SGHAT and CDR2 is FQNNGV. Trimming took off 5 bases at V and 14 bases at J, with 13 bases between the two ends.

The chain employs TRBV7-2 and TRBJ1-5; D is possibly TRBD1 (6 bases). The CDR3 length is 15 residues. Germline V gives CDR1 SGHTA, CDR2 FQGNSA. V was clipped by 5 bases and J by 6 bases, with 17 bases between them. Here the CDR3 reads CASSPFGGQAQPQHF. The CDR3 DNA sequence: TGTGCCAGCAGCCCCTTCGGGGGGCAAGCTCAGCCCCAGCATTTT.

V usage is TRBV30 and J usage is TRBJ1-6; the match to TRBD1 covers 7 bases. The CDR3 length is 14 residues. J lost 9 bases, V lost 3 bases, and 8 bases had no gene match. CDR1 GTSNPN and CDR2 SVGIG come from the germline V gene (reference sequence). The CDR3 bases are TGTGCCTGGAGGGCGGCAGGGGGTTTTTCACCCCTCCACTTT. Residues: CAWRAAGGFSPLHF.

The chain uses TRBV19 and TRBJ2-1; 7 nucleotides line up with TRBD2. This CDR3 contains 15 residues. The J segment lost 3 bases and the V segment lost 7 bases, leaving 9 bases of the junction unmatched. Germline V lookup: CDR1 LNHDA, CDR2 SQIVND (reference sequence). The CDR3 region has the DNA TGTGCCAGTACCCCGGACCGGGGGGTCTACAATGAGCAGTTCTTC. Translated: CASTPDRGVYNEQFF.

The chain uses TRBV6-5 and TRBJ2-7; 8 positions agree with TRBD1. V was pared by 0 bases and J by 1 base, with 2 bases of the junction left unmatched. This CDR3 region has 15 residues. Germline CDR1 is MNHEY and CDR2 is SVGAGI. CDR3 protein: CASSYSYRGSYEQYF. CDR3 DNA: TGTGCCAGCAGTTACTCTTACAGGGGGTCCTACGAGCAGTACTTC.

The chain combines TRBV27 with TRBJ1-1, with 8 bases fitting TRBD1. The CDR3 has 15 residues. Germline lookup yields CDR1 MNHEY and CDR2 SMNVEV (reference sequence). With V trimmed by 3 bases and J by 4 bases, 7 bases remained unmatched. The CDR3 loop reads CASSFSTGVGTEAFF. The CDR3, as DNA: TGTGCCAGCAGTTTTTCGACAGGGGTTGGCACTGAAGCTTTCTTT.

This clone appeared a single time. The gene calls are TRBV2 and TRBJ1-2, with TRBD1 matching 7 bases. Germline CDR1 and CDR2: SNHLY and FYNNEI. The CDR3 has 16 residues. With 7 bases clipped from V and 3 bases from J, the junction kept 14 bases outside the gene matches. DNA of the CDR3: TGTGCCAGCATCGAGAATCCGGGACAGTTCTACTATGGCTACACCTTC. It translates to CASIENPGQFYYGYTF.

V usage is TRBV18 and J usage is TRBJ2-2; 7 nucleotides line up with TRBD1. This CDR3 comprises 15 residues. From germline, CDR1 is KGHSH and CDR2 LQKENI. The trim removed 5 bases at V and 4 bases at J, leaving 7 bases unmatched. In DNA form, the CDR3 reads TGTGCCAGCTCATCGGGGACAGTCGGCACCGGGGAGCTGTTTTTT. It translates to CASSSGTVGTGELFF.

This clone has just one count. The chain uses TRBV2 and TRBJ2-2, with a tentative D call TRBD2 (6 bases). The CDR3 covers 17 residues. CDR1 and CDR2 from the germline V gene are SNHLY and FYNNEI. With 3 bases removed from V and 9 bases from J, the gap between germline ends came to 23 bases. The CDR3 region is CASSDLNPGLSEWELFF. As DNA, the CDR3 is TGTGCCAGCAGTGACTTAAATCCGGGACTGTCTGAATGGGAGCTGTTTTTT.

The table lists this clone with a few counts. The chain carries TRBV15 and TRBJ1-1; 8 positions agree with TRBD1. Per the germline V gene, CDR1 is LNHNV and CDR2 is YYDKDF (reference sequence). This CDR3 has 15 residues. J was trimmed by 2 bases and V by 3 bases; bases with no gene match: 5. The DNA of the CDR3 is TGTGCCACCAGCAGCGGCAGGGGGCCCAACACTGAAGCTTTCTTT. The encoded protein is CATSSGRGPNTEAFF.

CDR3 in DNA: TGTGCCAGCAGTTTGGTCCCCCAGGACACTAATAATTCACCCCTCCACTTT. Protein sequence: CASSLVPQDTNNSPLHF. The gene calls are TRBV27 and TRBJ1-6; the D gene is possibly TRBD1 (5 bases). The germline V and J ends were trimmed by 3 bases and 5 bases, with 17 bases remaining between them. The CDR3 spans 17 residues. CDR1 and CDR2 from the germline V gene are MNHEY and SMNVEV (reference sequence).

Notes on this clone: At one end the junction does not follow the germline gene, possibly because of a read error. The chain links TRBV7-6 to TRBJ2-5; a possible D gene is TRBD2 (6 bases). The germline gives CDR1 SGHVS, CDR2 FNYEAQ. The CDR3 totals 11 residues. The CDR3 here is CASSMEEGIDF. Written as DNA, the CDR3 is TGTGCCAGCAGCATGGAGGAGGGGATTGACTTC.

Only one count was recorded for this clone. This chain joins TRBV18 and TRBJ1-2; 7 bases agree with TRBD1. The CDR3 has 13 amino acids. Germline V gene data show CDR1 as KGHSH and CDR2 as LQKENI. J gave up 7 bases and V 5 bases, and 7 bases lay outside the gene matches. DNA for the CDR3: TGTGCCAGCTCATCCGGGGACAGTGGTGGCTACACCTTC. Translated, it gives CASSSGDSGGYTF.

The rearrangement uses TRBV27 and TRBJ1-1, with D perhaps TRBD1 (6 bases). The CDR3 is made up of 13 amino acids. V gave up 3 bases and J gave up 3 bases, with 8 bases separating them. Germline V gene lookup returns CDR1 MNHEY and CDR2 SMNVEV (reference sequence). The CDR3 spells CASSFGQHTEAFF. The CDR3 DNA reads as TGTGCCAGCAGTTTCGGACAGCACACTGAAGCTTTCTTT.

V is TRBV18 and J is TRBJ2-1; 9 bases match TRBD2. Looked up from germline, CDR1 is KGHSH and CDR2 is LQKENI. The trim removed 3 bases at V and 7 bases at J, leaving 7 bases unmatched. The CDR3 runs to 15 residues. The CDR3 is CASSPVAGGGNEQFF. The CDR3 nucleotides are TGTGCCAGCTCACCTGTCGCGGGGGGGGGAAATGAGCAGTTCTTC. Filled out from reference TRBV18 and TRBJ2-1, the complete variable domain reads NAGVMQNPRHLVRRRGQEARLRCSPMKGHSHVYWYRQLPEEGLKFMVYLQKENIIDESGMPKERFSAEFPKEGPSILRIQQVVRGDSAAYFCASSPVAGGGNEQFFGPGTRLTVL.

The chain recombines TRBV4-3 with TRBJ2-1, with no clear D. The CDR3 sequence is 14 residues long. The V gene's germline CDR1 is LGHNA and CDR2 YSLEER. V dropped 3 bases and J dropped 7 bases, with 13 bases sitting between them. CDR3 loop: CASSQAIGYNEQFF. The CDR3, as DNA: TGCGCCAGCAGCCAGGCGATCGGGTATAATGAGCAGTTCTTC.

This clone was recorded only once. CDR3 amino acids: CASSQLKAGITDTQYF. The DNA of the CDR3 is TGTGCCAGCAGCCAGTTGAAAGCGGGGATCACAGATACGCAGTATTTT. The chain has TRBV4-2 and TRBJ2-3; 7 bases align to TRBD2. This CDR3 is built from 16 residues. Germline V gives CDR1 LGHNA, CDR2 YNFKEQ. Trimming took 3 bases from V and 2 from J; bases not matched to a gene: 8.

The V and J genes are TRBV4-1 and TRBJ1-5, with 7 bases lining up with TRBD1. The CDR3 runs to 15 residues. Germline assignment: CDR1 MGHRA and CDR2 YSYEKL. With 1 base clipped from V and 8 bases from J, the junction kept 8 bases outside the gene matches. The DNA for the CDR3 is TGCGCCAGCAGCCAAGGGGGACAGTCCTGGGAGCCCCAGCATTTT. It specifies CASSQGGQSWEPQHF.

J is TRBJ1-6 and V is TRBV12-5, with D possibly TRBD1 on 6 matching bases. V was shortened by 4 bases and J by 7 bases, with 11 bases between the two germline ends. CDR1 is LGHNT and CDR2 is FRNRAP in the germline V gene. This CDR3 is built from 14 residues. The chain's CDR3 is CASGYTGSNSPLHF. Written as DNA, the CDR3 is TGTGCTAGTGGTTATACAGGGTCCAATTCACCCCTCCACTTT.

The chain uses TRBV14 and TRBJ1-4; maybe TRBD1 (5 bases). This CDR3 region has 16 residues. Germline CDR1 is SGHDN and CDR2 is FVKESK. V was clipped by 4 bases and J by 8 bases, with 20 bases between them. CDR3 residues: CASSPIADIGQEKLFF. The CDR3 region has the DNA TGTGCCAGCAGCCCAATAGCGGACATCGGACAAGAAAAACTGTTTTTT.

This sequence joins TRBV28 and TRBJ1-2; 7 bases are shared with TRBD1. There are 13 residues in the CDR3. J gave up 6 bases and V 6 bases, and 7 bases lay outside the gene matches. The V gene's germline CDR1 is MDHEN and CDR2 SYDVKM. In nucleotides, the CDR3 is TGTGCCAGCAGGAGCCCCGGGACAGATGGCTACACCTTC. Protein sequence: CASRSPGTDGYTF.